These T cell receptor beta chains were read from a single sample in a study of blood T cell repertoires in COVID-19. Clones were read by immunoSEQ multiplex PCR, and TCRdb kept only the in-frame ones, dropping some. The table includes some 350,000 clones, around nine tenths detected once. Sequenced material: peripheral blood. Receptor source: a woman in her 70s with COVID-19, enrolled during active disease. CDR3s include the opening cysteine and the closing phenylalanine or tryptophan. The order of the fields is CDR3 DNA, CDR3 protein, J gene, V gene, clone size, D gene. The D gene is left open where the match is weak. Not all rows give a size; the values are once, few, many and, for expanded clones, a class.

CDR3 DNA: TGTGCCATCAAAGAGGGGGTCCAGAACACTGAAGCTTTCTTT
CDR3 protein: CAIKEGVQNTEAFF
J gene: TRBJ1-1
V gene: TRBV10-3
clone size: -
D gene: -

CDR3 DNA: TGTGCCAGCAGTTACCCCGGGACAGGACTTTACAATGAGCAGTTCTTC
CDR3 protein: CASSYPGTGLYNEQFF
J gene: TRBJ2-1
V gene: TRBV11-2
clone size: -
D gene: TRBD1

CDR3 DNA: TGCAGCGCCCGACAGGGTTTAAACACCGGGGAGCTGTTTTTT
CDR3 protein: CSARQGLNTGELFF
J gene: TRBJ2-2
V gene: TRBV29-1
clone size: -
D gene: TRBD1

CDR3 DNA: TGTGCCAGCTCACCACAAGCCGACAGTATTTTTAATCAGCCCCAGCATTTT
CDR3 protein: CASSPQADSIFNQPQHF
J gene: TRBJ1-5
V gene: TRBV18
clone size: -
D gene: -

CDR3 DNA: TGCGCCAGCAGCTGGTCACCGGGACAGGGCAATGAGCAGTTCTTC
CDR3 protein: CASSWSPGQGNEQFF
J gene: TRBJ2-1
V gene: TRBV5-1
clone size: -
D gene: TRBD1

CDR3 DNA: TGTGCCAGCAGCCCCGGACAGAGTCCTAACTATGGCTACACCTTC
CDR3 protein: CASSPGQSPNYGYTF
J gene: TRBJ1-2
V gene: TRBV9
clone size: -
D gene: -

CDR3 DNA: TGTGCCAGCAGCTCCGGACAGGGGGTCGGAGAGACCCAGTACTTC
CDR3 protein: CASSSGQGVGETQYF
J gene: TRBJ2-5
V gene: TRBV7-2
clone size: -
D gene: TRBD1

CDR3 DNA: TGCGCCAGCAGTGGGACAGGGTTGCCGACCCAGTACTTC
CDR3 protein: CASSGTGLPTQYF
J gene: TRBJ2-5
V gene: TRBV5-1
clone size: -
D gene: TRBD1

CDR3 DNA: TGCGCCAGCAGTCCGGACAGGGACAATGAGCAGTTCTTC
CDR3 protein: CASSPDRDNEQFF
J gene: TRBJ2-1
V gene: TRBV4-3
clone size: -
D gene: TRBD1

CDR3 DNA: TGCGCCAGCAGCCAAGTGGTAGGCAGGGAGGATGAAAAACTGTTTTTT
CDR3 protein: CASSQVVGREDEKLFF
J gene: TRBJ1-4
V gene: TRBV4-1
clone size: once
D gene: -

CDR3 DNA: TGTGCCAGCAGTTTTAATTTGTGGTCGGCAGGGTCCCAAGAGACCCAGTACTTC
CDR3 protein: CASSFNLWSAGSQETQYF
J gene: TRBJ2-5
V gene: TRBV27
clone size: few
D gene: -

CDR3 DNA: TGTGCCAGCACCCGAAGCAGGGAAACAGATACGCAGTATTTT
CDR3 protein: CASTRSRETDTQYF
J gene: TRBJ2-3
V gene: TRBV7-6
clone size: -
D gene: -

CDR3 DNA: TGCGCCAGCAGTTACGCACAGGGCGGCACTGAAGCTTTCTTT
CDR3 protein: CASSYAQGGTEAFF
J gene: TRBJ1-1
V gene: TRBV5-1
clone size: -
D gene: -

CDR3 DNA: TGTGCCAGCAGTTCATTCAGGGTAAATGAAAAACTGTTTTTT
CDR3 protein: CASSSFRVNEKLFF
J gene: TRBJ1-4
V gene: TRBV6-6
clone size: -
D gene: -

CDR3 DNA: TGTGCCAGCAGTGAAAGTCGGGGGAACACCGGGGAGCTGTTTTTT
CDR3 protein: CASSESRGNTGELFF
J gene: TRBJ2-2
V gene: TRBV6-1
clone size: -
D gene: -

CDR3 DNA: TGTGCCAGCAGTCCAGGGCGCAGCAATCAGCCCCAGCATTTT
CDR3 protein: CASSPGRSNQPQHF
J gene: TRBJ1-5
V gene: TRBV2
clone size: -
D gene: -

CDR3 DNA: TGCGCCAGCAGCCAATTACTAGCGGGGACTTACAATGAGCAGTTCTTC
CDR3 protein: CASSQLLAGTYNEQFF
J gene: TRBJ2-1
V gene: TRBV4-3
clone size: once
D gene: TRBD2

CDR3 DNA: TGTGCCAGCAGTTACGGCGCAGGGGTCCTTAATCAGCCCCAGCATTTT
CDR3 protein: CASSYGAGVLNQPQHF
J gene: TRBJ1-5
V gene: TRBV6-2/TRBV6-3
clone size: -
D gene: -

CDR3 DNA: TGTGCCAGCAGCTCCAGGGGCACCGGGGAGCTGTTTTTT
CDR3 protein: CASSSRGTGELFF
J gene: TRBJ2-2
V gene: TRBV7-3
clone size: -
D gene: -

CDR3 DNA: TGCGCCAGCAGACTCGGGGGAGGCTCCTATAATTCACCCCTCCACTTT
CDR3 protein: CASRLGGGSYNSPLHF
J gene: TRBJ1-6
V gene: TRBV5-1
clone size: -
D gene: -

CDR3 DNA: TGTGCCAGCAGGGGGGACAGGGCTAGCGATCAGCCCCAGCATTTT
CDR3 protein: CASRGDRASDQPQHF
J gene: TRBJ1-5
V gene: TRBV27
clone size: -
D gene: TRBD1

CDR3 DNA: TGTGCCAGCAGCACTAGTCCTGACAGGGTCTACGAGCAGTACTTC
CDR3 protein: CASSTSPDRVYEQYF
J gene: TRBJ2-7
V gene: TRBV9
clone size: -
D gene: TRBD1

CDR3 DNA: TGCAGCGTTGAGGCCGTTTTCAGATGGAGGACCCACCAAGAGACCCAGTACTTC
CDR3 protein: CSVEAVFRWRTHQETQYF
J gene: TRBJ2-5
V gene: TRBV29-1
clone size: -
D gene: -

CDR3 DNA: TGCGCCAGCAGCCCAGCGACAGGAGGTAATTCACCCCTCCACTTT
CDR3 protein: CASSPATGGNSPLHF
J gene: TRBJ1-6
V gene: TRBV5-1
clone size: -
D gene: -

CDR3 DNA: TGCGCCAGCAGCCTTACTAGCGGGGGCACAGATACGCAGTATTTT
CDR3 protein: CASSLTSGGTDTQYF
J gene: TRBJ2-3
V gene: TRBV5-1
clone size: once
D gene: TRBD2

CDR3 DNA: TGTGCCAGCAGCTCGACAGGGCCCTCTGGAAACACCATATATTTT
CDR3 protein: CASSSTGPSGNTIYF
J gene: TRBJ1-3
V gene: TRBV7-8
clone size: -
D gene: TRBD1

CDR3 DNA: TGTGCCAGCAGCTTGGCAAAGCGGGGGGGCAGTGGTGAGCAGTTCTTC
CDR3 protein: CASSLAKRGGSGEQFF
J gene: TRBJ2-1
V gene: TRBV5-4
clone size: -
D gene: TRBD2

CDR3 DNA: TGTGCCAGCAGCCCAAAAGGGACAGGACCCGGAAACACCATATATTTT
CDR3 protein: CASSPKGTGPGNTIYF
J gene: TRBJ1-3
V gene: TRBV7-2
clone size: -
D gene: TRBD1

CDR3 DNA: TGTGCCACCAGTGATTTGAGGAGGGGCAACTACAATGAGCAGTTCTTC
CDR3 protein: CATSDLRRGNYNEQFF
J gene: TRBJ2-1
V gene: TRBV24-1
clone size: -
D gene: -